This TCR beta chain originates from a study of response to subunit inactivated influenza vaccine. Whole-study results and caveats: Authors suggested each seasonal flu vaccination may recruit only limited numbers of new T cells.

V was cut by 6 bases and J by 4 bases, with 6 bases left in between. Germline-derived CDR1 and CDR2 are MGHDK and SYGVNS. The CDR3 covers 11 residues. This clonotype showed up just a few times. Its specificity is not known. TCRdb processed the RT-PCR reads anew with MiXCR; each CDR3 protein has one entry. The sample lists hundreds of thousands of distinct CDR3 sequences; under 20% were seen once. The sample was PBMCs from blood, taken 5 days after vaccination. This sequence was found in a man aged 50 to 59 who received an inactivated influenza vaccine. This sequence joins TRBV25-1 and TRBJ1-2; maybe TRBD1 (5 bases). This chain's CDR3 is CASRTAYGYTF. The CDR3 DNA reads as TGTGCCAGCAGGACAGCCTATGGCTACACCTTC.